The present TCR beta chain was sequenced within a study of beta chain features in type 1 diabetes. Expressed TCRB transcripts got sequenced, as all isolated RNA was reverse transcribed. Naive, central memory and regulatory T cell samples came to a mean of approximately 3.6 million reads. Clones were read by immunoSEQ multiplex PCR, and TCRdb kept only the in-frame ones, dropping some. The sample shows under 200,000 clones, 10% of them seen only once. In this sample, this clone turned up a few times. The antigen is unknown. General study points: Relative to healthy donors, patients appeared to have naive, central memory and Treg TCRB repertoires that were more similar. The study found moderately but significantly shorter TCRB CDR3s in all four CD4+ subsets of Type 1 diabetes patients.

Researchers reported sorting CD4+ naive, central memory, regulatory and stem cell-like memory cells via CD45RO/CCR7/CD25/CD127/CD95/CD27. CDR1 and CDR2 from the germline V gene are SGHTA and FQGNSA. This CDR3 has 13 residues. The ends were cut back, 4 bases at V and 4 bases at J, with 8 bases in the middle. The sample consisted of central memory CD4+ T cells from blood. V gene TRBV7-2 combines with J gene TRBJ2-1; the D is unclear. This TCR was sampled from a man younger than 45 with type 1 diabetes. The CDR3 coding sequence is TGTGCCAGCAGCTGGAACAGTTACAATGAGCAGTTCTTC. It codes for CASSWNSYNEQFF.